This entry lists 24 T cell receptor beta chains sequenced from one sample in a study of cytomegalovirus exposure and HLA in healthy donors. PCR involved 60 Vbeta and 13 Jbeta primers. Sequenced by immunoSEQ multiplex PCR; TCRdb stores in-frame clones only, minus some. Among some 190,000 clones listed, about four fifths were seen once. Specimen: PBMCs. These receptors all stem from a young woman in good health and CMV-seronegative.

The chain uses TRBV6-1 and TRBJ1-2; D is uncertain. The germline gives CDR1 MNHNS, CDR2 SASEGT. The CDR3 covers 12 residues. V was trimmed by 3 bases and J by 6 bases, leaving 8 bases between them. The CDR3 DNA reads as TGTGCCAGCAGTGATCGAGGGCATGGCTACACCTTC. Protein: CASSDRGHGYTF.

The gene calls are TRBV6-5 and TRBJ2-7, with no clear D. CDR1 and CDR2 from the germline V gene are MNHEY and SVGAGI. V gave up 6 bases and J gave up 3 bases, with 9 bases separating them. The CDR3 contains 12 residues. In nucleotides, the CDR3 is TGTGCCAGCAGCTCTACGAACTACGAGCAGTACTTC. Translating gives CASSSTNYEQYF.

This chain links TRBV6-5 with TRBJ2-2; 9 bases line up with TRBD1. CDR1 and CDR2 (germline): MNHEY, SVGAGI. This CDR3 contains 15 residues. After removal of 4 bases from V and 1 base from J, the junction contained 1 base not matched to a gene. CDR3 in amino acids: CASSLGQGNTGELFF. The CDR3 DNA follows: TGTGCCAGCAGTTTGGGACAGGGGAACACCGGGGAGCTGTTTTTT.

This chain joins TRBV18 and TRBJ2-1; 10 nucleotides align to TRBD2. Losses at the gene ends were 6 bases for V and 7 bases for J; bases not matched to a gene: 15. The CDR3 extends over 17 amino acids. In germline, CDR1 is KGHSH, CDR2 LQKENI. CDR3 region: CASSSQTSGAPGNEQFF. In DNA, the CDR3 is TGTGCCAGCTCCTCGCAAACTAGCGGGGCCCCTGGGAATGAGCAGTTCTTC.

This rearrangement joins TRBV19 to TRBJ2-2; TRBD1 agrees at 7 bases. After removal of 11 bases from V and 0 bases from J, the junction contained 21 bases not matched to a gene. CDR1 and CDR2 from the germline V gene are LNHDA and SQIVND (reference sequence). The CDR3 has 19 residues. DNA for the CDR3: TGTGCCGGTCGATTCGGGACAGAACCAAAGCCCGCGAACACCGGGGAGCTGTTTTTT. As protein: CAGRFGTEPKPANTGELFF.

CDR3 loop: CASSYVGGDYGYTF. The DNA of the CDR3 is TGTGCCAGCAGTTACGTGGGGGGGGACTATGGCTACACCTTC. The chain joins TRBV6-5 to TRBJ1-2, with D perhaps TRBD1 (5 bases). Trimming stripped 2 bases from V and 3 bases from J, with 10 bases between. This CDR3 comprises 14 residues. Germline-derived CDR1 and CDR2 are MNHEY and SVGAGI.

The CDR3 region is CASRPSGSSEAFF. CDR3 nucleotides: TGTGCCAGCAGACCCTCCGGGAGTTCTGAAGCTTTCTTT. V is TRBV27 and J is TRBJ1-1; D is undetermined. The CDR3 extends over 13 amino acids. Trimming cost V 6 bases and J 6 bases, with 14 bases left between them. The germline CDR1 and CDR2 sequences are MNHEY and SMNVEV (reference sequence).

V is TRBV29-1 and J is TRBJ2-7; 9 bases match TRBD1. After removal of 6 bases from V and 4 bases from J, the junction contained 10 bases not matched to a gene. This CDR3 comprises 14 residues. The V gene's germline CDR1 is SQVTM and CDR2 ANQGSEA. CDR3 in DNA: TGCAGCGTCCTTTCAGGGACAGGGCTGTACGAGCAGTACTTC. Residues: CSVLSGTGLYEQYF.

The chain is built from TRBV4-1 and TRBJ1-1; maybe TRBD1 (6 bases). Germline V gene data show CDR1 as MGHRA and CDR2 as YSYEKL. CDR3 length: 16 amino acids. V was cut by 1 base and J by 1 base, with 13 bases left in between. For the CDR3, the DNA is TGCGCCAGCAGCCAAGGAGGGGGAGAAGCGAACACTGAAGCTTTCTTT. Translating it yields CASSQGGGEANTEAFF.

For this clone: At one of its ends the junction is not consistent with the germline gene, which may arise from a read error. CDR3 loop: CASSPLGGPRTGQPTNQPQHF. DNA of the CDR3: TGTGCTAGCAGCCCATTGGGCGGCCCAAGGACAGGGCAACCTACTAATCAGCCCCAGCATTTT. The gene calls are TRBV7-7 and TRBJ1-5, with 8 bases that match TRBD1. CDR3 length equals 21 residues. Germline V gives CDR1 SSHAT, CDR2 FNYEAQ (reference sequence). The complete variable domain, with remaining parts taken from reference TRBV7-7 and TRBJ1-5, reads GAGVSQSPRYKVTKRGQDVTLRCDPISSHATLYWYQQALGQGPEFLTYFNYEAQPDKSGLPSDRFSAERPEGSISTLTIQRTEQRDSAMYRCASSPLGGPRTGQPTNQPQHFGDGTRLSIL.

The gene calls are TRBV20-1 and TRBJ1-1; 7 nucleotides agree with TRBD1. CDR1 is DFQATT and CDR2 is SNEGSKA in the germline V gene (reference sequence). The CDR3 is made up of 11 amino acids. Unmatched junction bases numbered 3, after V lost 6 bases and J lost 5 bases. CDR3 region: CSATGQTEAFF. The CDR3 bases are TGCAGTGCGACAGGGCAAACTGAAGCTTTCTTT.

V and J are TRBV11-2 and TRBJ1-1; D possibly corresponds to TRBD1 (5 bases). Germline CDR1 reads SGHAT; CDR2 reads FQNNGV. The CDR3 runs to 14 residues. Deletions cut 4 bases from V and 4 bases from J, with 13 bases between. CDR3 in DNA: TGTGCCAGCAGCTCAGGGACTTTGAGCACTGAAGCTTTCTTT. This translates into CASSSGTLSTEAFF.

CDR3 in DNA: TGCGCCAGCAGCTTGGCCGGGGGGGGGAACAATGAGCAGTTCTTC. It specifies CASSLAGGGNNEQFF. The chain carries TRBV5-1 and TRBJ2-1; 8 nucleotides agree with TRBD2. The CDR3 sequence is 15 residues long. Germline CDR1 and CDR2: SGHRS and YFSETQ. J lost 5 bases, V lost 0 bases, and 4 bases had no gene match.

The chain recombines TRBV5-3 with TRBJ2-7, with 7 bases matching TRBD1. TRBV5-3 is given ORF status, its function remaining uncertain. CDR3 length equals 16 residues. V lost 4 bases to trimming and J lost 1 base; unmatched junction nucleotides: 11. CDR3 sequence reads: CARSHTRQGPSYEQYF. The CDR3, as DNA: TGTGCCAGAAGCCATACCCGACAGGGACCATCCTACGAGCAGTACTTC.

This clone was seen only a few times. The CDR3 DNA sequence: TGTGCCAGTTTCGGGACAGCTAATCAGCCCCAGCATTTT. Its protein is CASFGTANQPQHF. The chain links TRBV28 to TRBJ1-5; 7 bases agree with TRBD1. The germline gives CDR1 MDHEN, CDR2 SYDVKM. V shed 9 bases and J 4 bases; nucleotides not matched to a gene: 6. The CDR3 runs 13 residues.

The chain carries TRBV10-3 and TRBJ2-1, with 13 nucleotides matching TRBD2. The CDR3 contains 14 residues. CDR1 and CDR2 from the germline V gene are ENHRY and SYGVKD. Trimming cost V 5 bases and J 6 bases; bases outside gene matches: 1. DNA of the CDR3: TGTGCCATCAGTACTAGCGGGGGGGCCAATGAGCAGTTCTTC. As protein: CAISTSGGANEQFF.

The chain uses TRBV21-1 and TRBJ2-4; TRBD2 reflects the table's D call only, with no check against the DNA. TRBV21-1 is noted as a pseudogene. The CDR3 runs 17 residues. CDR3 amino acids: CASSKEFCGTSKNIQYF. The CDR3 bases are TGTGCCAGCAGCAAAGAGTTCTGCGGGACCTCCAAAAACATTCAGTACTTC.

V usage is TRBV6-5 and J usage is TRBJ2-2; tentative D call: TRBD2 (6 bases). Germline V lookup: CDR1 MNHEY, CDR2 SVGAGI. The V end lost 8 bases, the J end lost 6 bases, and 16 bases lay between the germline ends. This CDR3 spans 14 amino acids. The CDR3 here is CASRRDPVPGELFF. CDR3 DNA sequence: TGTGCCAGCCGGAGGGACCCGGTACCCGGGGAGCTGTTTTTT.

The V call is TRBV10-1, the J call TRBJ1-5, with TRBD1 matching over 7 bases. The CDR3 runs 13 residues. Trimming at V came to 6 bases and at J to 4 bases, leaving 3 bases not matched to a gene. Looked up from germline, CDR1 is WNHNN and CDR2 is SYGVQD (reference sequence). The CDR3 coding sequence is TGCGCCAGCAGCCGGGACAGAAATCAGCCCCAGCATTTT. Translating it yields CASSRDRNQPQHF.

The V and J genes are TRBV5-6 and TRBJ2-7, with TRBD1 matching 10 bases. Looked up from germline, CDR1 is SGHDT and CDR2 is YYEEEE. V lost 4 bases, J lost 6 bases, and 10 bases stayed unmatched. The CDR3 contains 15 residues. The DNA for the CDR3 is TGTGCCAGCAGCCTACCGGGACAGGGGTTTGGCGAGCAGTACTTC. It specifies CASSLPGQGFGEQYF.

This clone has only one observation. The chain has TRBV18 and TRBJ2-3; no clear D gene. The germline V gene encodes CDR1 KGHSH and CDR2 LQKENI. The CDR3 contains 14 residues. Between the trimmed V and J ends, which lost 2 bases and 2 bases, there was a span of 8 bases. CDR3: CASSPIADTDTQYF. The CDR3 DNA reads TGTGCCAGCTCACCAATTGCAGACACAGATACGCAGTATTTT.

The J gene is TRBJ2-7, the V gene TRBV7-2; 13 bases agree with TRBD2. CDR1 is SGHTA, CDR2 FQGNSA, per germline. J gave up 4 bases and V 3 bases, and 15 bases lay outside the gene matches. CDR3 length: 19 residues. CDR3 protein: CASSFKRTTSGGFTYEQYF. The CDR3 coding sequence is TGTGCCAGCAGCTTCAAACGGACGACTAGCGGGGGGTTTACATACGAGCAGTACTTC.

Only a few counts were recorded for this clone. The CDR3 protein is CASSELKGISLNQPQHF. The CDR3 DNA follows: TGTGCCAGCAGTGAATTAAAGGGGATCTCCCTGAACCAGCCCCAGCATTTT. The chain has TRBV2 and TRBJ1-5, with D possibly being TRBD1 (5 bases). Between the trimmed V and J ends, which lost 2 bases and 7 bases, there was a span of 21 bases. Germline CDR1 SNHLY, CDR2 FYNNEI. CDR3 length equals 17 residues.

The CDR3 sequence is CASRRTAEGQPQHF. The CDR3 nucleotides are TGCGCCAGCAGGAGGACAGCTGAGGGACAGCCCCAGCATTTT. The chain joins TRBV10-2 to TRBJ1-5; D is possibly TRBD1 (6 bases). V was cut by 6 bases and J by 7 bases, with 16 bases left in between. The CDR3 consists of 14 residues. Germline V gene sequence: CDR1 WSHSY, CDR2 SAAADI.